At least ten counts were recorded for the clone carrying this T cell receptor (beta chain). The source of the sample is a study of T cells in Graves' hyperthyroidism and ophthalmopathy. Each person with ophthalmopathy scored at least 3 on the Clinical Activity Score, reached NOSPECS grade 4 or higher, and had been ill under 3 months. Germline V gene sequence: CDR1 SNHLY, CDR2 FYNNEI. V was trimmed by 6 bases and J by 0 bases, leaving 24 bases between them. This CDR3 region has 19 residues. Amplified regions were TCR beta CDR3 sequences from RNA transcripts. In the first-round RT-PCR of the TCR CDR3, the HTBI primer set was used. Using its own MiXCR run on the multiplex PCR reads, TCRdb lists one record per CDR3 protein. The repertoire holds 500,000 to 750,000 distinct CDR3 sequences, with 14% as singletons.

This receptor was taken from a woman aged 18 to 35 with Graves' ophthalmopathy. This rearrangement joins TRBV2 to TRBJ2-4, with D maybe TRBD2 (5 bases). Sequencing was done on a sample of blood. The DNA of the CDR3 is TGTGCCAGCAGCTGGATGACCATGTCGGACTTACTAGCCAAAAACATTCAGTACTTC. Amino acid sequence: CASSWMTMSDLLAKNIQYF.